This paragraph covers one T cell receptor (beta chain) sequence. Its recognized antigen is unknown. No much larger clonotype is one base removed from it; base qualities were not supplied. This record comes from a study of T cell responses to AZD1222 COVID-19 vaccine (dated by TCRdb to 2020 to 2023). With regard to the full study: AZD1222 recipients with second doses at about 4 weeks or about 12 weeks were pooled, because spike-specific TCR depth and breadth did not differ between schedules. A total of over 230 trial participants underwent TCR sequencing, of whom 200 to 220 received two doses of AZD1222 and about 26 received two doses of the MenACWY control vaccine. Trial participants were enrolled into age subgroups of 18-55, 56-69 and 70-plus years, which contained around 140, 26 and 57 TCR-sequenced participants, respectively. Broader findings and caveats from the paper: Because no day 14 peak-response samples were available, the repertoires could be characterized only after the peak T cell response. In the small 56-69-year group, the increase in depth fell short of significance, most likely because of low power. Participants were mostly white British, with more females than males. The authors suggested clonal diversity may have been underestimated. After two AZD1222 doses, spike-specific TCR breadth and depth were significantly higher than at day 0 and than in MenACWY recipients. Conclusions about previously exposed vaccinees were limited because only six AZD1222 recipients were SARS-CoV-2 seropositive at baseline. CD4 TCRs associated with the vaccine covered the entire spike protein, and the dominant responses were in regions 160-218 and 743-854. Reportedly, close to half of the unique spike-specific TCRs recognized epitopes lying outside the regions that are mutated in the B.1.351 and B.1.1.7 variants.

The CDR3 regions of human TCRbeta chains were subjected to immunosequencing. The original methods were these. TCRs in the repertoires were matched against a reference library of SARS-CoV-2-specific TCRs that had been generated with the MIRA antigen-specificity platform. Breadth was defined as the fraction of unique TCRs that were SARS-CoV-2-associated, and depth was defined as the fraction of total T cells that were SARS-CoV-2-associated. Using the MIRA data, every spike-specific TCR was mapped to the spike region that the TCR reacted to and assigned to either a CD4 or a CD8 class. Log10-transformed breadth and depth values were compared by one-way ANOVA with Sidak's multiple comparisons tests. In its TCRdb copy, this immuneACCESS table keeps in-frame sequences only and misses some clones. Where compared with another copy, unresolved V genes explain less than half of these, and the others have no known cause. The V and J calls and the clone size are those of that table, but D and trimming were determined from the DNA. This sample lists roughly 190,000 clones; 85% to 95% were detected once. The leading ten clones occupy around 4% of the sample.

The time point label corresponds to: baseline before first vaccination. The vaccinee samples were drawn from two UK trials, COV001 and COV002, one of which was a single-blind randomized controlled phase 2/3 trial testing AZD1222 (ChAdOx1 nCoV-19) in healthy adults. Trial participant PBMC samples were collected at day 0 and day 28 after the second dose for TCRbeta chain sequencing. Including cysteine and phenylalanine, the CDR3 has 15 amino acids. Kept here is only the CDR3 DNA, which spans 45 bases and is read in frame from base 1. The germline V gene gives CDR1 as KGHSH and CDR2 as LQKENI. At the junction V is shortened by 3 bases and J by 2 bases, with 11 bases in between.

The sequence was collected from an adult in good health. The specimen was peripheral blood, collected on day 0 of AZD1222 vaccination. The chain links TRBV18 with TRBJ2-1, with the D gene not clear enough to name. The CDR3 amino acid sequence is: CASSPLDSAYNEQFF. In nucleotide form, the sequence is TGTGCCAGCTCACCCCTAGACTCTGCCTACAATGAGCAGTTCTTC.